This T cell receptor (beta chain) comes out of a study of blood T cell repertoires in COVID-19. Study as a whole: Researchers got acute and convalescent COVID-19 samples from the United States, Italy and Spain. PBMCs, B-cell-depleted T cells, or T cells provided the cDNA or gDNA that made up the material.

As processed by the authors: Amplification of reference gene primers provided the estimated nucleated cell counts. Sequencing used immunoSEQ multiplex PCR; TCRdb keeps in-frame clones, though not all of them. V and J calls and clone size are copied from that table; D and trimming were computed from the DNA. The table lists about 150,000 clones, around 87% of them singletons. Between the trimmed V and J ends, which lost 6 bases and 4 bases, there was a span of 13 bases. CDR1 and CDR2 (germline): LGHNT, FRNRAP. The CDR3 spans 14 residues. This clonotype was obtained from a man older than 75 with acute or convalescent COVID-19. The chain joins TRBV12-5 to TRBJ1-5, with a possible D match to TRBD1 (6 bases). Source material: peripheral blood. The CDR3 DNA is TGTGCTAGTGGCGACAGGTTCGCAAATCAGCCCCAGCATTTT. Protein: CASGDRFANQPQHF. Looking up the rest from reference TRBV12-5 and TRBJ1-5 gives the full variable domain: DARVTQTPRHKVTEMGQEVTMRCQPILGHNTVFWYRQTMMQGLELLAYFRNRAPLDDSGMPKDRFSAEMPDATLATLKIQPSEPRDSAVYFCASGDRFANQPQHFGDGTRLSIL.